Below, one T cell receptor beta chain is given with its context. What it recognizes is unknown. This CDR3 has 13 amino acids. Germline values: CDR1 SGHDT, CDR2 YYEEEE. Trimming pared 1 base from V and 5 bases from J, leaving 10 bases between. It was with 60 Vbeta and 13 Jbeta primers that the PCR ran. Study processing details: Unique TCR beta chains numbered around 80 million in a later analysis, with around 10 million shared. Clones were read by immunoSEQ multiplex PCR, and TCRdb kept only the in-frame ones, dropping some. D and trimming come from the DNA, and the V and J calls and clone size come from that table. The table has 55,000 to 75,000 clones, about 68% seen once. The data were obtained in a study of cytomegalovirus exposure and HLA in healthy donors. Study in general: Early release data held roughly 90 million unique TCRs from HLA-typed donors. General study results and limits: An analysis done earlier found most TCR beta V segments productive about 90% or about 30% of the time. Sequence variants that were highly shared formed a cluster that was likely a sequencing artifact.

This chain connects TRBV5-6 to TRBJ2-7, with no clear D. The TCR comes from a woman aged 25 to 39 in good health and CMV-seropositive. The sample comprised PBMCs. CDR3 protein: CASSLSRAHEQYF. CDR3 DNA: TGTGCCAGCAGCTTGAGTAGAGCGCACGAGCAGTACTTC.